This T cell receptor beta chain was recovered during a study of blood T cells in healthy people across ages. About the study: About one barcoded beta molecule per two T cells came from capture by template switching.

Points on this clonotype: Its antigen is still unknown.

The study's findings and limits: From one million sequenced T cells, diversity estimates were lower bounds.

A sample-barcoded 5' primer and a J-beta primer mix were used in a second PCR of roughly 6 to 12 cycles. Researchers report that a template-switch adaptor with 12 random nucleotides tagged each cDNA molecule. TCRdb fed the 5' RACE reads into MiXCR, producing one record per CDR3 protein. The repertoire includes 1.5 million to 2 million distinct CDR3 sequences, approximately 30% of them detected once, and more than 6% sits in the top ten. Healthy Caucasian individuals from Russia aged roughly 6 to 100 served as donors. This CDR3 comprises 14 residues. V was clipped by 8 bases and J by 5 bases, with 17 bases between them.

The rearrangement uses TRBV12-3 or TRBV12-4 and TRBJ2-3, with D perhaps assigned TRBD1 or TRBD2 (6 bases each). The sequence came from a woman aged 25 to 39 in good health. Sample: blood. The CDR3 bases are TGTGCCAGCGGGCGGAGGGGGTTGGGAGATACGCAGTATTTT. Amino acid sequence: CASGRRGLGDTQYF.